Listed below are T cell receptor beta chains from one sample, sequenced in a study of T cells in Graves' hyperthyroidism and ophthalmopathy. TCRdb analysed the multiplex PCR reads with MiXCR anew, one entry per CDR3 protein. The repertoire holds nearly 600,000 distinct CDR3 sequences, with around 14% as singletons. The sequencing sample was made of blood. Receptors were obtained from a woman younger than 45 with Graves' hyperthyroidism that later progressed to Graves' ophthalmopathy. Each CDR3 is given with its conserved first and last residue. The D gene is left open where the match is weak. Clone size appears in some rows only: once, few, many, or a class for an expanded clone.

v_call	clone_size	j_call	d_call	cdr3_aa	cdr3_nt
TRBV5-5	few	TRBJ2-1	TRBD2	CASSSRAGENNEQFF	TGTGCCAGCAGCTCTCGAGCGGGAGAGAACAATGAGCAGTTCTTC
TRBV28	many	TRBJ2-6	NA	CASSLPYSGANVLTF	TGTGCCAGCAGTCTGCCGTACTCTGGGGCCAACGTCCTGACTTTC
TRBV24-1	NA	TRBJ2-2	TRBD2	CATRLADNTGELFF	TGTGCCACCCGACTAGCGGACAACACCGGGGAGCTGTTTTTT
TRBV7-2	NA	TRBJ2-5	NA	CASSPGHKETQYF	TGTGCCAGCAGCCCAGGACATAAGGAGACCCAGTACTTC
TRBV5-4	NA	TRBJ2-3	TRBD1	CASSGQDHLSTDTQYF	TGTGCCAGCAGCGGACAGGACCACCTCTCCACAGATACGCAGTATTTT
TRBV2	many	TRBJ2-1	TRBD2	CASSGTSGSPREQFF	TGTGCCAGCTCTGGGACTAGCGGTTCCCCGAGGGAGCAGTTCTTC
TRBV7-8	many	TRBJ2-7	NA	CASTSWGSHEQYF	TGTGCCAGCACTTCTTGGGGTTCCCACGAGCAGTACTTC
TRBV19	few	TRBJ1-5	NA	CASSIRPEFGNQPQHF	TGTGCCAGTAGTATCCGCCCGGAATTCGGCAATCAGCCCCAGCATTTT
TRBV5-1	many	TRBJ2-6	NA	CASSFGTDTYSGANVLTF	TGCGCCAGCAGCTTCGGGACGGACACCTACTCTGGGGCCAACGTCCTGACTTTC
TRBV12-3/TRBV12-4	NA	TRBJ2-1	NA	CASYDSGSNNEQFF	TGTGCCAGTTACGATAGCGGAAGTAACAATGAGCAGTTCTTC
TRBV19	NA	TRBJ1-3	NA	CASNPRGEWGNSGNTIYF	TGTGCCAGTAATCCCAGAGGGGAGTGGGGAAACTCTGGAAACACCATATATTTT
TRBV6-1	many	TRBJ2-7	NA	CASSDTGIISYEQYF	TGTGCCAGCAGTGACACAGGGATCATCTCCTACGAGCAGTACTTC
TRBV6-2/TRBV6-3	many	TRBJ1-1	NA	CASSSWGRDTEAFF	TGTGCCAGCAGTTCATGGGGACGGGACACTGAAGCTTTCTTT
TRBV27	many	TRBJ2-5	TRBD1	CASSFLGTVQETQYF	TGTGCCAGCAGTTTCCTTGGGACAGTCCAAGAGACCCAGTACTTC
TRBV2	many	TRBJ2-1	NA	CASSWGDDNEQFF	TGTGCCAGCAGTTGGGGGGATGACAATGAGCAGTTCTTC
TRBV20-1	NA	TRBJ2-5	NA	CSVLTGHETQYF	TGCAGTGTTTTGACCGGGCACGAGACCCAGTACTTC
TRBV24-1	NA	TRBJ2-2	NA	CATSDARTNTGELFF	TGTGCCACCAGTGATGCCCGGACAAACACCGGGGAGCTGTTTTTT
TRBV11-2	many	TRBJ2-1	TRBD2	CASSPPRGSGSNEQFF	TGTGCCAGTAGCCCCCCGAGGGGTAGCGGGAGCAATGAGCAGTTCTTC
TRBV28	many	TRBJ1-6	TRBD1	CASSFSRGPNSPLHF	TGTGCCAGCAGTTTCTCCAGGGGGCCTAATTCACCCCTCCACTTT
TRBV7-9	NA	TRBJ2-7	NA	CASRDGRGEQYF	TGTGCCAGCAGAGATGGGAGAGGCGAGCAGTACTTC
TRBV12-3/TRBV12-4	many	TRBJ1-1	TRBD1	CASSQAQYRGNTEAFF	TGTGCCAGCAGCCAAGCACAATACAGGGGGAACACTGAAGCTTTCTTT
TRBV27	many	TRBJ1-1	NA	CASSTTAAPLNTEAFF	TGTGCCAGCAGTACTACAGCAGCACCTTTGAACACTGAAGCTTTCTTT
TRBV12-3/TRBV12-4	many	TRBJ1-5	NA	CASSFRGAGNQPQHF	TGTGCCAGCAGTTTTCGGGGGGCTGGCAATCAGCCCCAGCATTTT
TRBV10-3	many	TRBJ2-3	NA	CAISTVTDNPQYF	TGTGCCATCAGTACTGTGACAGACAACCCGCAGTATTTT
TRBV11-2	many	TRBJ1-2	TRBD1	CASSPLGDRDYGYTF	TGTGCCAGCAGCCCTTTAGGGGACAGAGACTATGGCTACACCTTC
TRBV29-1	few	TRBJ1-2	NA	CSVVLDRGPYGYTF	TGCAGCGTTGTACTGGACCGAGGACCCTATGGCTACACCTTC
TRBV5-6	many	TRBJ2-7	NA	CASSIKSYEQYF	TGTGCCAGCAGCATAAAGAGCTACGAGCAGTACTTC
TRBV7-2	many	TRBJ2-7	NA	CASSLADLVTDF	TGTGCCAGCAGCTTGGCAGACTTGGTTACGGACTTC
TRBV7-8	few	TRBJ2-7	TRBD2	CASRSFAGVSYEQYF	TGTGCCAGCCGCTCCTTTGCGGGAGTTTCCTACGAGCAGTACTTC
TRBV5-8	many	TRBJ2-7	NA	CASSVLRSYEQYF	TGTGCCAGCAGCGTTCTACGGTCCTACGAGCAGTACTTC
TRBV27	many	TRBJ1-4	NA	CASSPWDVGDRKLFF	TGTGCCAGCAGTCCCTGGGATGTTGGTGATCGAAAACTGTTTTTT
TRBV27	many	TRBJ1-1	NA	CASSRGFLGGTEAFF	TGTGCCAGCAGTCGGGGCTTCTTGGGGGGCACTGAAGCTTTCTTT
TRBV7-9	few	TRBJ2-1	NA	CASSLAPGRTNEQFF	TGTGCCAGCAGCTTAGCGCCGGGACGTACAAATGAGCAGTTCTTC
TRBV6-2/TRBV6-3	many	TRBJ2-7	TRBD2	CASTLLGTSGTYEQYF	TGTGCCAGCACCCTACTAGGGACTAGCGGTACCTACGAGCAGTACTTC
TRBV6-1	few	TRBJ1-2	TRBD1	CASSDPGQGAVGYTF	TGTGCCAGCAGTGATCCGGGACAGGGGGCGGTTGGCTACACCTTC
TRBV29-1	many	TRBJ2-2	NA	CSVERHTGELFF	TGCAGCGTTGAGCGGCACACCGGGGAGCTGTTTTTT
TRBV6-2/TRBV6-3	many	TRBJ1-2	NA	CASSYDMGLYGYTF	TGTGCCAGCAGTTACGATATGGGGCTCTATGGCTACACCTTC
TRBV2	few	TRBJ2-3	NA	CASRRGGAWTDTQYF	TGTGCCAGCAGGAGGGGGGGGGCTTGGACAGATACGCAGTATTTT
TRBV29-1	many	TRBJ1-2	TRBD1	CSASGGENYGYTF	TGCAGCGCTTCAGGGGGCGAAAACTATGGCTACACCTTC
TRBV9	many	TRBJ2-3	NA	CASNPQGGSDTQYF	TGTGCCAGCAATCCCCAGGGGGGATCAGATACGCAGTATTTT
TRBV12-3/TRBV12-4	many	TRBJ2-1	TRBD2	CASSFAGVQEQFF	TGTGCCAGCAGTTTTGCGGGAGTTCAGGAGCAGTTCTTC
TRBV5-6	NA	TRBJ1-3	NA	CASSPGEGRLSGNTIYF	TGTGCCAGCAGCCCGGGTGAGGGGCGACTCTCTGGAAACACCATATATTTT
TRBV5-1	many	TRBJ2-3	NA	CASSSEGTLGTQYF	TGCGCCAGCAGCTCGGAGGGGACTTTAGGGACGCAGTATTTT
TRBV7-9	many	TRBJ1-4	NA	CASSLAGATNEKLFF	TGTGCCAGCAGTTTGGCCGGTGCAACTAATGAAAAACTGTTTTTT
TRBV20-1	few	TRBJ2-5	TRBD2	CSAHERAGGGTQYF	TGCAGTGCCCACGAGCGAGCGGGAGGAGGGACCCAGTACTTC
TRBV7-2	few	TRBJ1-1	NA	CASSSDLGYNTEAFF	TGTGCCAGCAGCTCTGATCTGGGTTATAACACTGAAGCTTTCTTT
TRBV20-1	many	TRBJ1-6	NA	CSALLRASHNSPLHF	TGCAGTGCTCTCCTTAGGGCCAGCCATAATTCACCCCTCCACTTT
TRBV6-6	many	TRBJ2-2	NA	CASSYSDVRNTGELFF	TGTGCCAGCAGTTACTCTGATGTTAGGAACACCGGGGAGCTGTTTTTT
TRBV15	few	TRBJ2-7	TRBD1	CATSSGEGQPMSYEQYF	TGTGCCACCAGCAGCGGTGAGGGACAGCCCATGTCCTACGAGCAGTACTTC
TRBV18	many	TRBJ1-2	NA	CASSPGEHGYTF	TGTGCCAGCTCACCAGGGGAACATGGCTACACCTTC